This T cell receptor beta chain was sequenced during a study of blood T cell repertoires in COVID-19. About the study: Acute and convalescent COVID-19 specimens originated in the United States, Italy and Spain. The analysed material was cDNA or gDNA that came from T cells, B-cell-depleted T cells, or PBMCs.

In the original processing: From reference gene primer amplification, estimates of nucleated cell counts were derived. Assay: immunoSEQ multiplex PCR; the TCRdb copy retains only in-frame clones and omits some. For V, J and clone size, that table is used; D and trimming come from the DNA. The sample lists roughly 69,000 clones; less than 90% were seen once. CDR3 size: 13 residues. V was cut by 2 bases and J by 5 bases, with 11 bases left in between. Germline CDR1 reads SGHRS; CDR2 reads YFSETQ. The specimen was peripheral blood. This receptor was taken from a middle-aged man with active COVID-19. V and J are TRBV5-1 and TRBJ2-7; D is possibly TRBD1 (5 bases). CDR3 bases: TGCGCCAGCAGCTTAGGCCAGGGCAACGAGCAGTACTTC. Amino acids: CASSLGQGNEQYF.